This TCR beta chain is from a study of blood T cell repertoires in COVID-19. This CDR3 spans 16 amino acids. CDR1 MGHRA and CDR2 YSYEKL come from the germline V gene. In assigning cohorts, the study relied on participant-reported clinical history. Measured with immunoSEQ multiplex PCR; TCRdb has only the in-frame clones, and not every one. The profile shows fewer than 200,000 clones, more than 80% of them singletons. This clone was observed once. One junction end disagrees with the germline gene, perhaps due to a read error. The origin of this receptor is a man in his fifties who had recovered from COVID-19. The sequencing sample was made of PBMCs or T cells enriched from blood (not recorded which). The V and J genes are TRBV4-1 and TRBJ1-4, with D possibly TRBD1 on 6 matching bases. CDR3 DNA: TGCGCCAGCAGGCAAGCCCACCGGGACACTGATGAAAAACTGTTTTTT. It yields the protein CASRQAHRDTDEKLFF.